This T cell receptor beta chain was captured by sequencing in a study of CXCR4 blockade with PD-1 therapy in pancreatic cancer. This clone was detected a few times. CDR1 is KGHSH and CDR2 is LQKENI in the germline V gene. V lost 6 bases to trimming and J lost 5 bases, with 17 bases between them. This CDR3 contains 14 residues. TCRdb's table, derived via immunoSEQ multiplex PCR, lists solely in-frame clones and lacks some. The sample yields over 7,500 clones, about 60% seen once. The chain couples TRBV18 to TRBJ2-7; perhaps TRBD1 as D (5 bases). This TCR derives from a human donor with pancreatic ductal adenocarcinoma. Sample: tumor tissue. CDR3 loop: CASSLKQGPDEQYF. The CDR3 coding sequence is TGTGCCAGCTCGCTGAAGCAGGGTCCAGACGAGCAGTACTTC.